This T cell receptor beta chain is drawn from a study of T-cell memory formation after mild COVID-19. The table lists this clonotype with many counts. TCRdb fed the 5' RACE reads into MiXCR, producing one record per CDR3 protein. The table includes about 300,000 distinct CDR3 sequences, approximately 20% detected once. Trimming removed 2 bases from V and 3 bases from J; junction bases left unmatched: 5. The CDR3 extends over 15 amino acids. Germline values: CDR1 MNHEY, CDR2 SVGAGI. This rearrangement joins TRBV6-5 to TRBJ2-7; 9 nucleotides match TRBD2. The receptor's source is a man aged 18 to 35 who had mild COVID-19 (a few samples of this study predate the infection). Cell type and time point are not known. The sequenced sample was PBMCs or a T cell subset sorted from them (not recorded which). The CDR3 bases are TGTGCCAGCAGTTACCTTGCGGGGGGGGGCTACGAGCAGTACTTC. This encodes CASSYLAGGGYEQYF.